The 17 T cell receptor beta chains in this list originate from one sample, sequenced in a study of read filtering for tumor transcriptome and immune sequencing. The library was built from about 370 ng RNA with molecular barcoded adaptors for alpha/delta and beta/gamma chains. Via MiXCR, TCRdb re-called the reads, giving one row per CDR3 protein. This sample has some 120,000 distinct CDR3 sequences, with 10% to 15% found just once. The sample taken for sequencing was a population of CD138-negative cells sorted from bone marrow. The origin of the receptors is a donor older than 35 with multiple myeloma.

This clonotype came up once. At one of its ends the junction is not consistent with the germline gene, which may arise from a read error. The chain joins TRBV28 to TRBJ2-3; 8 nucleotides match TRBD2. Germline values: CDR1 MDHEN, CDR2 SYDVKM. The CDR3 runs to 15 residues. CDR3 in DNA: TGTGCCAGCACCTCGGCGGGACTAGTAACAGATGCGCAGTATTTT. Amino acids: CASTSAGLVTDAQYF.

To note about this clonotype: The conserved phenylalanine or tryptophan normally closing the CDR3 is absent here, so this likely arose from a read error. This chain links TRBV6-1 with TRBJ1-2; 7 bases match TRBD1. Trimming cost V 7 bases and J 0 bases; bases outside gene matches: 8. Germline V gene data show CDR1 as MNHNS and CDR2 as SASEGT. The CDR3 is 15 amino acids. The CDR3 is CASIVGDSTNYGYTS. In DNA, the CDR3 is TGTGCCAGCATAGTTGGGGACAGCACTAACTATGGCTACACCTCC.

The table lists this clonotype with many counts. This sequence joins TRBV18 and TRBJ1-1; D gene ambiguous. CDR3 length: 13 residues. Germline-derived CDR1 and CDR2 are KGHSH and LQKENI. The ends were cut back, 2 bases at V and 4 bases at J, with 8 bases in the middle. The CDR3 DNA sequence: TGTGCCAGCTCACCAAGCGCCGGCACTGAAGCTTTCTTT. This encodes CASSPSAGTEAFF.

Of note for this clonotype: This may be a read error, as it is one base from a much larger clone. The genes are TRBV29-1 and TRBJ2-7; TRBD2 aligns across 11 bases. This CDR3 spans 13 amino acids. V shed 7 bases and J 2 bases; nucleotides not matched to a gene: 4. Per germline, CDR1 SQVTM and CDR2 ANQGSEA. The DNA of the CDR3 is TGCAGCGGACTGACTAGCGGGGCCTACGAGCAGTACTTC. It specifies CSGLTSGAYEQYF.

There are a few counts of this clonotype. CDR3 in amino acids: CASSLIGGWETQYF. The CDR3 bases are TGTGCCAGCAGCTTAATCGGGGGTTGGGAGACCCAGTACTTC. This rearrangement joins TRBV7-2 to TRBJ2-5, with D perhaps TRBD2 (6 bases). The germline gives CDR1 SGHTA, CDR2 FQGNSA. The CDR3 has 14 residues. Between the trimmed V and J ends, which lost 2 bases and 5 bases, there was a span of 12 bases.

In its sample, this clonotype was seen many times. The chain has TRBV7-9 and TRBJ1-5; D not resolved. The CDR3 is 14 residues long. V lost 6 bases and J 3 bases, leaving 12 bases between the germline ends. CDR1 SEHNR and CDR2 FQNEAQ come from the germline V gene (reference sequence). The CDR3 loop reads CASSLVGPNQPQHF. In DNA form, the CDR3 reads TGTGCCAGCAGTTTGGTAGGACCCAATCAGCCCCAGCATTTT.

This clonotype appeared many times. The rearrangement links TRBV19 to TRBJ2-3; a possible D gene is TRBD2 (6 bases). Trimming removed 10 bases at V and 8 bases at J, with 19 bases between. Germline CDR1 is LNHDA and CDR2 is SQIVND (reference sequence). The CDR3 covers 13 residues. The CDR3 coding sequence is TGTGCCACCTGGAAGCTCCCCGGGGGTACGCAGTATTTT. Translated, it gives CATWKLPGGTQYF.

This clonotype was picked up a small number of times. It may be a read error: a sequence one base away is much more abundant. This sequence joins TRBV28 and TRBJ2-3; 9 nucleotides align to TRBD2. The CDR3 totals 15 residues. Germline V gene data show CDR1 as MDHEN and CDR2 as SYDVKM. V was clipped by 8 bases and J by 5 bases; unmatched bases: 11. The CDR3 is CASGPAGGGIDTQYF. CDR3 nucleotide sequence: TGTGCCAGCGGCCCAGCGGGAGGAGGAATAGATACGCAGTATTTT.

About this clonotype itself: This CDR3 fails to terminate in the conserved phenylalanine or tryptophan, so it likely reflects a read error. The V and J genes are TRBV6-1 and TRBJ2-1, with TRBD1 identical over 10 bases. V was pared by 4 bases and J by 9 bases, with 6 bases of the junction left unmatched. Germline V gene lookup returns CDR1 MNHNS and CDR2 SASEGT. CDR3 size: 14 residues. In DNA form, the CDR3 reads TGTGCCAGCAGTGCCCGGACAGGGGGTAGTGAGCAGTTCTTG. Amino acids: CASSARTGGSEQFL.

The chain is built from TRBV5-1 and TRBJ2-5, with 8 bases matching TRBD1. V dropped 6 bases and J dropped 5; count of bases not matched to a gene: 12. The CDR3 sequence is 15 residues long. Germline values: CDR1 SGHRS, CDR2 YFSETQ. In DNA form, the CDR3 reads TGCGCCAGCACGCTTACAGGGGGAGAGGAGGAGACCCAGTACTTC. Protein product: CASTLTGGEEETQYF.

The sample holds many counts of this clonotype. This chain joins TRBV2 and TRBJ1-1; 8 bases are shared with TRBD1. The CDR3 length is 16 residues. In germline, CDR1 is SNHLY, CDR2 FYNNEI. The J segment lost 2 bases and the V segment lost 6 bases, leaving 11 bases of the junction unmatched. CDR3 protein: CASRSRDRLANTEAFF. The DNA for the CDR3 is TGTGCCAGCAGGTCCCGGGACAGGTTAGCAAACACTGAAGCTTTCTTT.

This clonotype was detected only a few times. The chain carries TRBV12-3 or TRBV12-4 and TRBJ1-5; D perhaps matches TRBD1 (6 bases). Deletions cut 4 bases from V and 7 bases from J, with 11 bases between. CDR3 length: 13 amino acids. The CDR3 sequence is CASSYRVGQPQHF. Here the CDR3 DNA reads TGTGCCAGCAGTTACAGGGTCGGGCAGCCCCAGCATTTT.

This clonotype was detected many times. The rearrangement uses TRBV10-2 and TRBJ2-2; 8 positions agree with TRBD2. V trimming: 5 bases; J trimming: 4 bases; junction bases outside the gene matches: 6. The CDR3 consists of 15 residues. Per the germline V gene, CDR1 is WSHSY and CDR2 is SAAADI. The CDR3 sequence: CASSWGGGITGELFF. CDR3 sequence (DNA): TGCGCCAGCAGTTGGGGCGGGGGGATCACCGGGGAGCTGTTTTTT.

This clonotype occurred many times. The CDR3 protein is CASSPGTSSYNSPLHF. The DNA for the CDR3 is TGCGCCAGCAGCCCGGGGACCAGCTCCTATAATTCACCCCTCCACTTT. The genes are TRBV5-1 and TRBJ1-6; perhaps TRBD1 as D (5 bases). V lost 4 bases, J lost 0 bases, and 11 bases lay in between. The CDR3 loop spans 16 amino acids. Germline CDR1 SGHRS, CDR2 YFSETQ.

This clonotype occurred many times. This chain links TRBV12-3 or TRBV12-4 with TRBJ1-5; D remains ambiguous. V lost 6 bases, J lost 7 bases, and 13 bases lay in between. CDR3 length: 13 amino acids. The CDR3 region is CASRRSPSQPQHF. The CDR3, as DNA: TGTGCCAGCAGAAGAAGCCCCTCCCAGCCCCAGCATTTT.

On this clonotype itself: Possible read error: a much larger clone is one base away. The CDR3 is CASSEYLGNNEQFF. The CDR3 region has the DNA TGTGCCAGCAGTGAATATTTGGGCAACAATGAGCAGTTCTTC. The chain couples TRBV25-1 to TRBJ2-1, with unresolved D. V was pared by 0 bases and J by 5 bases, with 8 bases between. CDR1 is MGHDK and CDR2 is SYGVNS in the germline V gene. The CDR3 consists of 14 residues.

At least ten counts were recorded for this clonotype. A read error may produce the germline difference seen at one junction end. This chain uses TRBV6-4 with TRBJ1-1; weak D call: TRBD1 (6 bases). Germline lookup yields CDR1 MRHNA and CDR2 SNTAGT. The CDR3 sequence is 13 residues long. Here the CDR3 reads CASSLDRNSEAFF. CDR3 sequence (DNA): TGTGCCAGCAGTCTCGACAGGAACTCTGAAGCTTTCTTT.